The 27 T cell receptor beta chains below were found in one sample sequenced in a study of blood T cell repertoires in COVID-19. Produced via immunoSEQ multiplex PCR; TCRdb's table is partial and in-frame only. The table shows around 240,000 clones, with about 80% occurring only once. The sequenced material came from peripheral blood. These receptors came from a woman over 75 with acute or convalescent COVID-19.

The V and J genes are TRBV28 and TRBJ1-1, with D perhaps matching TRBD1 (6 bases). V was shortened by 7 bases and J by 5 bases, with 17 bases between the two germline ends. The CDR3 has 14 amino acids. Looked up from germline, CDR1 is MDHEN and CDR2 is SYDVKM. CDR3 protein: CASNSGGGATEAFF. DNA of the CDR3: TGTGCCAGCAATTCGGGTGGGGGCGCAACTGAAGCTTTCTTT.

The V call is TRBV11-2, the J call TRBJ2-5, with TRBD1 matching over 9 bases. The CDR3 sequence is 15 residues long. Looked up from germline, CDR1 is SGHAT and CDR2 is FQNNGV. With 1 base clipped from V and 4 bases from J, the junction kept 4 bases outside the gene matches. CDR3 nucleotide sequence: TGTGCCAGCAGCTTAGGGACAGGGGTAGGAGAGACCCAGTACTTC. Translating gives CASSLGTGVGETQYF.

The chain has TRBV7-2 and TRBJ1-2, with TRBD1 identical over 8 bases. CDR1 is SGHTA, CDR2 FQGNSA, per germline. V dropped 3 bases and J dropped 7; count of bases not matched to a gene: 7. The CDR3 loop spans 14 amino acids. CDR3 amino acids: CASSFGQGQGGYTF. The CDR3, as DNA: TGTGCCAGCAGCTTCGGACAGGGCCAGGGTGGCTACACCTTC.

The V and J genes are TRBV19 and TRBJ2-7, with D possibly TRBD2 on 5 matching bases. The length of the CDR3 is 12 residues. Trimming cost V 3 bases and J 5 bases, with 8 bases left between them. Germline V gene sequence: CDR1 LNHDA, CDR2 SQIVND (reference sequence). CDR3 DNA: TGTGCCAGTAGTATCTCGGGGAACGAGCAGTACTTC. Its protein is CASSISGNEQYF.

This chain links TRBV6-4 with TRBJ1-2; 9 bases align to TRBD1. With V trimmed by 4 bases and J by 2 bases, 2 bases remained unmatched. The V gene's germline CDR1 is MRHNA and CDR2 SNTAGT. The CDR3 runs to 14 residues. CDR3 region: CASSAGTGNYGYTF. CDR3 bases: TGTGCCAGCAGTGCGGGGACAGGGAACTATGGCTACACCTTC.

The chain links TRBV7-8 to TRBJ1-5, with D tentatively TRBD1 (5 bases). The germline gives CDR1 SGHVS, CDR2 FQNEAQ. V lost 1 base to trimming and J lost 7 bases, with 14 bases between them. The CDR3 loop spans 15 amino acids. This CDR3 is CASSLGGTTYQPQHF. The CDR3 nucleotides read TGTGCCAGCAGCTTAGGCGGGACTACGTACCAGCCCCAGCATTTT.

The chain combines TRBV3-1 (or the pseudogene TRBV3-2) with TRBJ1-5; D remains unclear. The CDR3 sequence is 17 residues long. The germline V gene has CDR1 LGHDT and CDR2 YNNKEL (reference sequence). V lost 0 bases and J lost 4, with 16 bases in between. The CDR3 coding sequence is TGTGCCAGCAGCCAAGAGGTGCGCGGGGTGGGTAATCAGCCCCAGCATTTT. Translation gives CASSQEVRGVGNQPQHF.

The rearrangement links TRBV27 to TRBJ1-4; the match to TRBD1 covers 7 bases. V shed 5 bases and J 8 bases; nucleotides not matched to a gene: 11. The CDR3 totals 15 residues. CDR1 and CDR2 (germline): MNHEY, SMNVEV (reference sequence). The CDR3: CASSRIQGTAEKLFF. CDR3 in DNA: TGTGCCAGCAGTCGAATACAGGGGACTGCGGAAAAACTGTTTTTT.

The chain combines TRBV6-5 with TRBJ2-1; TRBD2 matches at 10 bases. V dropped 7 bases and J dropped 4; count of bases not matched to a gene: 7. This CDR3 contains 15 residues. Germline V CDR1 and CDR2: MNHEY, SVGAGI. CDR3 nucleotides: TGTGCCAGCACCGCCCTAGCGGGAGCTTACAATGAGCAGTTCTTC. Its protein is CASTALAGAYNEQFF.

This chain links TRBV6-6 with TRBJ1-6; no clear D. CDR3 length equals 15 residues. The V end was cut by 1 base, the J end by 2 bases, with 6 bases between. Germline lookup yields CDR1 MNHNY and CDR2 SVGAGI (reference sequence). Here the CDR3 reads CASSYYTAYNSPLHF. The DNA of the CDR3 is TGTGCCAGCAGTTACTATACAGCCTATAATTCACCCCTCCACTTT.

The CDR3 sequence: CASTGRGSGDTQYF. In nucleotides, the CDR3 is TGTGCCAGTACGGGCAGGGGCTCTGGAGATACGCAGTATTTT. The chain employs TRBV19 and TRBJ2-3, with D perhaps matching TRBD1 (6 bases). The CDR3 is made up of 14 amino acids. The V and J ends lost 7 bases and 5 bases respectively, with 16 bases between them. Germline V gene sequence: CDR1 LNHDA, CDR2 SQIVND (reference sequence). Full variable domain (missing parts from reference TRBV19 and TRBJ2-3): DGGITQSPKYLFRKEGQNVTLSCEQNLNHDAMYWYRQDPGQGLRLIYYSQIVNDFQKGDIAEGYSVSREKKESFPLTVTSAQKNPTAFYLCASTGRGSGDTQYFGPGTRLTVL.

The gene calls are TRBV7-9 and TRBJ1-1; D uncertain. This CDR3 is 15 amino acids long. V was shortened by 7 bases and J by 0 bases, with 15 bases between the two germline ends. Germline V lookup: CDR1 SEHNR, CDR2 FQNEAQ (reference sequence). CDR3 amino acids: CASTQNGVMNTEAFF. CDR3 nucleotides: TGTGCCAGCACCCAAAACGGGGTAATGAACACTGAAGCTTTCTTT.

The chain has TRBV6-5 and TRBJ1-5, with 9 bases identical to TRBD1. Unmatched junction bases numbered 5, after V lost 5 bases and J lost 3 bases. CDR3 length: 15 amino acids. Germline V gives CDR1 MNHEY, CDR2 SVGAGI. The CDR3 sequence: CASSRTGALNQPQHF. DNA for the CDR3: TGTGCCAGCAGTCGGACAGGGGCCCTCAATCAGCCCCAGCATTTT.

This clone was picked up a small number of times. The chain links TRBV3-1 (or the pseudogene TRBV3-2) to TRBJ1-5, with a tentative D call TRBD1 (6 bases). Between the trimmed V and J ends, which lost 5 bases and 4 bases, there was a span of 9 bases. CDR3 length: 13 amino acids. Germline-derived CDR1 and CDR2 are LGHDT and YNNKEL (reference sequence). In DNA, the CDR3 is TGTGCCAGCAGCAAACAGGGTAATCAGCCCCAGCATTTT. Translation gives CASSKQGNQPQHF.

The rearrangement joins TRBV6-2 or TRBV6-3 to TRBJ2-7, with D perhaps TRBD1 (5 bases). Looked up from germline, CDR1 is MNHEY and CDR2 is SVGEGT. CDR3 length equals 14 residues. V lost 6 bases and J lost 2, with 14 bases in between. CDR3 region: CASSSDSSAYEQYF. CDR3 sequence (DNA): TGTGCCAGCAGCTCAGACAGCTCTGCCTACGAGCAGTACTTC.

This rearrangement joins TRBV29-1 to TRBJ2-6, with a tentative D call TRBD1 (6 bases). CDR3 length equals 14 residues. V shed 6 bases and J shed 3 bases, with 12 bases lying between them. Germline V gene sequence: CDR1 SQVTM, CDR2 ANQGSEA. The CDR3 coding sequence is TGCAGCGTATCACAGGGTGGTGGGGCCAACGTCCTGACTTTC. It yields the protein CSVSQGGGANVLTF.

This clone is a singleton in its sample. The chain is built from TRBV6-2 or TRBV6-3 and TRBJ2-6; D uncertain. The CDR3 sequence is 15 residues long. Trimming removed 5 bases at V and 0 bases at J, with 8 bases between. Per the germline V gene, CDR1 is MNHEY and CDR2 is SVGEGT. This CDR3 is CASSKHSSGANVLTF. The DNA of the CDR3 is TGTGCCAGCAGTAAACACAGCTCTGGGGCCAACGTCCTGACTTTC.

The V and J genes are TRBV7-2 and TRBJ1-5, with TRBD1 matching 10 bases. This CDR3 has 15 amino acids. The V gene end was trimmed by 5 bases and the J gene end by 1 base; junction bases not matched to a gene: 2. Germline V gene data show CDR1 as SGHTA and CDR2 as FQGNSA. The CDR3 protein is CASSRTGGSNQPQHF. The DNA for the CDR3 is TGTGCCAGCAGCCGGACAGGGGGAAGCAATCAGCCCCAGCATTTT.

The chain links TRBV9 to TRBJ2-2, with 10 nucleotides matching TRBD1. Losses at the gene ends were 3 bases for V and 5 bases for J; bases not matched to a gene: 4. Germline lookup yields CDR1 SGDLS and CDR2 YYNGEE. This CDR3 region has 15 residues. The CDR3 region has the DNA TGTGCCAGCAGCGGACAGGGGGCTAGAACCGGGGAGCTGTTTTTT. It specifies CASSGQGARTGELFF.

V and J are TRBV7-8 and TRBJ2-7; no clear D gene. Trimming took off 0 bases at V and 3 bases at J, with 9 bases between the two ends. CDR3 size: 14 residues. Germline assignment: CDR1 SGHVS and CDR2 FQNEAQ. The CDR3 loop reads CASSLALGNYEQYF. DNA of the CDR3: TGTGCCAGCAGCTTAGCCCTTGGCAACTACGAGCAGTACTTC.

Concerning this clone itself: The junction departs from the called germline gene at one end, perhaps through a read error. The chain uses TRBV28 and TRBJ2-3; TRBD2 aligns across 14 bases. Germline CDR1 and CDR2: MDHEN and SYDVKM. The CDR3 spans 12 residues. CDR3 residues: CASSAGLAGGLF. The CDR3 nucleotides read TGTGCCAGCAGTGCCGGACTAGCGGGAGGACTTTTT.

The genes are TRBV19 and TRBJ1-5; no reliable D call. Trimming shortened V by 3 bases and J by 0 bases, and 9 bases separated the two germline ends. Germline V CDR1 and CDR2: LNHDA, SQIVND (reference sequence). CDR3 size: 15 residues. DNA of the CDR3: TGTGCCAGTAGTATGAGGAGCGATAGCAATCAGCCCCAGCATTTT. The encoded protein is CASSMRSDSNQPQHF.

The chain recombines TRBV11-2 with TRBJ2-4; 11 bases fit TRBD2. J lost 1 base, V lost 2 bases, and 1 base had no gene match. The germline V gene encodes CDR1 SGHAT and CDR2 FQNNGV. This CDR3 has 16 residues. The CDR3 DNA reads as TGTGCCAGCAGCTTACCTAGCGGGGGGGCCAAAAACATTCAGTACTTC. This sequence encodes CASSLPSGGAKNIQYF. Full variable domain (missing parts from reference TRBV11-2 and TRBJ2-4): EAGVAQSPRYKIIEKRQSVAFWCNPISGHATLYWYQQILGQGPKLLIQFQNNGVVDDSQLPKDRFSAERLKGVDSTLKIQPAKLEDSAVYLCASSLPSGGAKNIQYFGAGTRLSVL.

The chain combines TRBV7-2 with TRBJ2-1, with TRBD1 identical over 9 bases. Per germline, CDR1 SGHTA and CDR2 FQGNSA. J lost 1 base, V lost 2 bases, and 3 bases had no gene match. The CDR3 contains 16 residues. CDR3 nucleotides: TGTGCCAGCAGCTTATTGGGGACAGGGTCCTACAATGAGCAGTTCTTC. It yields the protein CASSLLGTGSYNEQFF. The whole variable domain, filled in from reference TRBV7-2 and TRBJ2-1, reads GAGVSQSPSNKVTEKGKDVELRCDPISGHTALYWYRQSLGQGLEFLIYFQGNSAPDKSGLPSDRFSAERTGGSVSTLTIQRTQQEDSAVYLCASSLLGTGSYNEQFFGPGTRLTVL.

This clone was detected a few times. The chain recombines TRBV11-3 with TRBJ2-1, with 11 nucleotides matching TRBD2. Germline CDR1 is SGHNT and CDR2 is YENEEA. The junction had 5 bases not matched to a gene; V was cut back by 1 base and J by 6 bases. This CDR3 has 16 residues. The CDR3 DNA is TGTGCCAGCAGCTTAGGAGGTAGCGGGAGGGCCAATGAGCAGTTCTTC. Protein: CASSLGGSGRANEQFF. The entire variable domain, with the rest obtained from reference TRBV11-3 and TRBJ2-1, is as follows: EAGVVQSPRYKIIEKKQPVAFWCNPISGHNTLYWYLQNLGQGPELLIRYENEEAVDDSQLPKDRFSAERLKGVDSTLKIQPAELGDSAVYLCASSLGGSGRANEQFFGPGTRLTVL.

This clone has more than one count but fewer than ten. The V gene is TRBV23-1, the J gene TRBJ2-2, with 10 bases aligning to TRBD2. TRBV23-1 is recorded as an ORF, its role being uncertain. V lost 0 bases, J lost 3 bases, and 10 bases stayed unmatched. The CDR3 consists of 19 residues. The chain's CDR3 is CASSQSTRRTSGHTGELFF. The CDR3 DNA follows: TGCGCCAGCAGTCAATCGACGAGAAGGACTAGCGGACACACCGGGGAGCTGTTTTTT.

This clone was counted ten times or more. J is TRBJ2-5 and V is TRBV7-7, with D possibly TRBD2 on 5 matching bases. Germline CDR1 is SSHAT and CDR2 is FNYEAQ (reference sequence). The germline V and J ends were trimmed by 5 bases and 5 bases, with 9 bases remaining between them. The CDR3 runs 12 residues. The CDR3 spells CASSGRGETQYF. The CDR3 DNA is TGTGCCAGCAGCGGGCGAGGGGAGACCCAGTACTTC.